The 13 T cell receptor beta chains listed next were all sequenced from one sample in a study of beta chain features in type 1 diabetes. Expressed TCRB transcripts were sequenced, since all the RNA that had been isolated was reverse transcribed. Some clones are missing from TCRdb's copy, which holds only in-frame ones; the method was immunoSEQ multiplex PCR. This sample has about 230,000 clones, with roughly 17% found just once. No antigen has been identified for these receptors. Study-level points and caveats: All four CD4+ subsets of Type 1 diabetes patients contained TCRB CDR3s that were moderately but significantly shorter.

Sequencing input: naive CD4+ T cells from blood. These receptors all come from a man aged 25 to 45 with type 1 diabetes.

The CDR3 sequence is CASTTVPGGTDTQYF. The CDR3 nucleotides read TGTGCCAGCACTACCGTCCCGGGGGGCACAGATACGCAGTATTTT. The chain carries TRBV5-4 and TRBJ2-3; D might be TRBD2 (6 bases). Trimming cost V 6 bases and J 1 base, with 15 bases left between them. The length of the CDR3 is 15 residues. Germline CDR1 and CDR2: SGHNT and YYREEE (reference sequence).

This clone was seen only a few times. This sequence joins TRBV30 and TRBJ2-7; TRBD1 matches at 9 bases. The CDR3 is made up of 15 amino acids. V dropped 2 bases and J dropped 6; count of bases not matched to a gene: 11. Germline V lookup: CDR1 GTSNPN, CDR2 SVGIG (reference sequence). CDR3 sequence (DNA): TGTGCCTGGAGTATCTCAGGGACAGGGAGGTCCGAGCAGTACTTC. It translates to CAWSISGTGRSEQYF. Full variable domain (outside the CDR3, taken from reference TRBV30 and TRBJ2-7): SQTIHQWPATLVQPVGSPLSLECTVEGTSNPNLYWYRQAAGRGLQLLFYSVGIGQISSEVPQNLSASRPQDRQFILSSKKLLLSDSGFYLCAWSISGTGRSEQYFGPGTRLTVT.

This clone was seen more than once but under ten times. The chain recombines TRBV9 with TRBJ2-1; no definite D call. The germline V and J ends were trimmed by 0 bases and 0 bases, with 7 bases remaining between them. This CDR3 spans 15 amino acids. CDR1 and CDR2 (germline): SGDLS, YYNGEE. The DNA of the CDR3 is TGTGCCAGCAGCGTAGGGATTGGCTCCTACAATGAGCAGTTCTTC. The encoded protein is CASSVGIGSYNEQFF.

This clone was observed a handful of times. This rearrangement joins TRBV29-1 to TRBJ1-2; D ambiguous. CDR1 and CDR2 (germline): SQVTM, ANQGSEA. This CDR3 comprises 12 residues. V lost 6 bases and J 6 bases, leaving 14 bases between the germline ends. The CDR3 reads CSVASGSHGYTF. The CDR3, as DNA: TGCAGCGTGGCCTCCGGGTCCCATGGCTACACCTTC.

V and J are TRBV25-1 and TRBJ1-2; D might be TRBD1 (5 bases). The CDR3 totals 14 residues. CDR1 is MGHDK and CDR2 is SYGVNS in the germline V gene. V was clipped by 1 base and J by 4 bases, with 10 bases between them. CDR3 sequence: CASSEWGWGYGYTF. The CDR3 bases are TGTGCCAGCAGTGAATGGGGGTGGGGCTATGGCTACACCTTC.

In the case of this clone: Different DNA sequences within this sample yield the same CDR3. The gene calls are TRBV15 and TRBJ2-7; D unclear. The CDR3 loop spans 14 amino acids. Trimming removed 0 bases at V and 1 base at J, with 7 bases between. CDR1 and CDR2 from the germline V gene are LNHNV and YYDKDF (reference sequence). The CDR3 DNA is TGTGCCACCAGCAGAGATCGGAGTTCCTACGAGCAGTACTTC. The encoded protein is CATSRDRSSYEQYF.

This clone was found a few times. CDR3 residues: CASSFVWGEQFF. CDR3 DNA sequence: TGTGCCAGCAGCTTTGTTTGGGGTGAGCAGTTCTTC. The chain is built from TRBV7-2 and TRBJ2-1; D gene uncertain. This CDR3 contains 12 residues. V was trimmed by 3 bases and J by 9 bases, leaving 9 bases between them. In germline, CDR1 is SGHTA, CDR2 FQGNSA.

The chain is built from TRBV7-9 and TRBJ2-3; D gene ambiguous. V lost 11 bases and J lost 3, with 6 bases in between. The CDR3 spans 10 residues. Germline CDR1 is SEHNR and CDR2 is FQNEAQ (reference sequence). CDR3 residues: CAGVTDTQYF. CDR3 coding DNA: TGTGCCGGAGTAACAGATACGCAGTATTTT.

The sample holds a few counts of this clone. The chain joins TRBV11-1 to TRBJ2-5; TRBD2 agrees at 10 bases. CDR1 and CDR2 (germline): SGHAT, FQDESV (reference sequence). Unmatched junction bases numbered 8, after V lost 7 bases and J lost 0 bases. The CDR3 runs to 16 residues. CDR3 DNA: TGTGCCAGCACCGACCGACTAGCGGGTCACCAAGAGACCCAGTACTTC. Translation gives CASTDRLAGHQETQYF.

In its sample, this clone was seen a few times. This sequence joins TRBV9 and TRBJ2-2; D is possibly TRBD2 (6 bases). The V gene's germline CDR1 is SGDLS and CDR2 YYNGEE. The CDR3 extends over 13 amino acids. V was clipped by 6 bases and J by 5 bases, with 11 bases between them. The chain's CDR3 is CASTPGVTGELFF. CDR3 nucleotides: TGTGCCAGCACCCCGGGAGTAACCGGGGAGCTGTTTTTT.

This clone was detected only a few times. V is TRBV25-1 and J is TRBJ2-7; D is undetermined. CDR3 length: 13 amino acids. Germline V gene data show CDR1 as MGHDK and CDR2 as SYGVNS. V dropped 3 bases and J dropped 0 bases, with 6 bases sitting between them. CDR3 region: CASSDSLSYEQYF. The CDR3 DNA follows: TGTGCCAGCAGTGACTCGCTCTCCTACGAGCAGTACTTC.

This clone has a handful of counts. This specimen includes other DNA sequences encoding the same CDR3. The chain has TRBV28 and TRBJ2-5; D gene ambiguous. CDR3 length equals 12 residues. Germline CDR1 is MDHEN and CDR2 is SYDVKM. V was cut by 3 bases and J by 3 bases, with 5 bases left in between. The chain's CDR3 is CASSFLEETQYF. For the CDR3, the DNA is TGTGCCAGCAGTTTTCTGGAAGAGACCCAGTACTTC.

A single count supports this clone. The rearrangement uses TRBV9 and TRBJ2-7; TRBD2 aligns across 12 bases. V lost 0 bases to trimming and J lost 6 bases; unmatched junction nucleotides: 1. The CDR3 consists of 14 residues. Per the germline V gene, CDR1 is SGDLS and CDR2 is YYNGEE. In nucleotides, the CDR3 is TGTGCCAGCAGCGTAGGACTAGCGGGAGTCGAGCAGTACTTC. Amino acid sequence: CASSVGLAGVEQYF.